One and the same sample provided the 29 T cell receptor beta chains below, sequenced in a study of T cell repertoires in aging, cancer and after chemotherapy. Multiplex touch-down PCR with TRB-A/B primers amplified rearranged V-D-J TRB sequences. TCRdb ran MiXCR on the multiplex PCR reads and lists one entry per CDR3 protein. The data contain more than 1,000 distinct CDR3 sequences, approximately 30% of them seen just once; the ten biggest clones take up 15% to 18%. Peripheral blood genomic DNA, not sorted cells or RNA, was the template. The sequencing sample was made of blood. These receptors originate from a human donor with a solid tumor.

In its sample, this clonotype is medium-sized. The CDR3 region is CATSDSPGQGAGYGYTF. DNA of the CDR3: TGTGCCACCAGTGATTCCCCGGGACAGGGGGCTGGCTATGGCTACACCTTC. This chain joins TRBV24-1 and TRBJ1-2; 12 bases map to TRBD1. The germline gives CDR1 KGHDR, CDR2 SFDVKD. The trim removed 2 bases at V and 4 bases at J, leaving 7 bases unmatched. The CDR3 loop spans 17 amino acids.

By sample share, this clonotype is large. V usage is TRBV6-6 and J usage is TRBJ2-5, with 8 bases lining up with TRBD1. The CDR3 runs to 14 residues. Germline V gene lookup returns CDR1 MNHNY and CDR2 SVGAGI (reference sequence). With 7 bases clipped from V and 5 bases from J, the junction kept 9 bases outside the gene matches. The CDR3 DNA reads as TGTGCCAGCACCCCTGGGGACAGGAGGGAGACCCAGTACTTC. Encoded protein: CASTPGDRRETQYF.

By share, this clonotype counts as medium-sized (0.01 to 0.1%). This chain connects TRBV21-1 to TRBJ2-7; TRBD1 was called by the table and not checked on the DNA. TRBV21-1 is flagged as a pseudogene. The CDR3 length is 14 residues. The DNA of the CDR3 is TGTGCCAGCAGCAAAAAGCAGGGGAGGTACGAGCAGTACTTC. Encoded protein: CASSKKQGRYEQYF.

The genes are TRBV7-2 and TRBJ2-3; D is ambiguous. The CDR3 length is 14 residues. Germline CDR1 and CDR2: SGHTA and FQGNSA. V was trimmed by 1 base and J by 8 bases, leaving 13 bases between them. CDR3 sequence (DNA): TGTGCCAGCAGCTTAGGAGATCGGCACTCTACGCAGTATTTT. Translating gives CASSLGDRHSTQYF. Complete variable domain (other parts from reference TRBV7-2 and TRBJ2-3): GAGVSQSPSNKVTEKGKDVELRCDPISGHTALYWYRQSLGQGLEFLIYFQGNSAPDKSGLPSDRFSAERTGGSVSTLTIQRTQQEDSAVYLCASSLGDRHSTQYFGPGTRLTVL.

This CDR3 is CASTGEPWYNEQFF. In DNA, the CDR3 is TGTGCCAGCACGGGGGAACCCTGGTACAATGAGCAGTTCTTC. The chain is built from TRBV12-3 or TRBV12-4 and TRBJ2-1, with TRBD2 as a possible D gene (6 bases). The CDR3 runs to 14 residues. V lost 7 bases and J 4 bases, leaving 14 bases between the germline ends.

The V call is TRBV28, the J call TRBJ2-7; D is undetermined. The germline CDR1 and CDR2 sequences are MDHEN and SYDVKM. V gave up 6 bases and J gave up 9 bases, with 12 bases separating them. The CDR3 loop spans 11 amino acids. CDR3 sequence (DNA): TGTGCCAGCAGAGAATCTCGGCGGCAGTACTTC. It encodes CASRESRRQYF.

The table lists this clonotype with a few counts. The rearrangement links TRBV7-9 to TRBJ1-1; D is perhaps TRBD1 (6 bases). This CDR3 has 13 amino acids. The V and J ends lost 7 bases and 4 bases respectively, with 13 bases between them. Per the germline V gene, CDR1 is SEHNR and CDR2 is FQNEAQ (reference sequence). CDR3: CASIRGGSTEAFF. In DNA, the CDR3 is TGTGCCAGCATTAGGGGGGGCTCCACTGAAGCTTTCTTT.

This clonotype is classed as large. The chain links TRBV19 to TRBJ1-5; D unresolved. V was pared by 5 bases and J by 6 bases, with 11 bases between. The CDR3 length is 13 residues. CDR1 and CDR2 from the germline V gene are LNHDA and SQIVND (reference sequence). CDR3 nucleotide sequence: TGTGCCAGTAGTTTTCAGGTTCCTCAGCCCCAGCATTTT. This encodes CASSFQVPQPQHF.

This clonotype is medium-sized in the sample. The CDR3 sequence: CASSLGRQGPYEQYF. The CDR3 DNA follows: TGTGCCAGCAGCTTGGGGAGACAGGGCCCCTACGAGCAGTACTTC. The J gene is TRBJ2-7, the V gene TRBV7-6; 7 bases line up with TRBD1. The V gene end was trimmed by 3 bases and the J gene end by 2 bases; junction bases not matched to a gene: 7. CDR1 SGHVS and CDR2 FNYEAQ come from the germline V gene. The CDR3 is made up of 15 amino acids.

The sample holds a few counts of this clonotype. CDR3 in amino acids: CSPSGINYGYTF. CDR3 bases: TGCAGTCCTTCCGGCATAAACTATGGCTACACCTTC. The V and J genes are TRBV20-1 and TRBJ1-2, with D hard to call. This CDR3 region has 12 residues. CDR1 and CDR2 from the germline V gene are DFQATT and SNEGSKA (reference sequence). V shed 8 bases and J shed 2 bases, with 12 bases lying between them.

The chain joins TRBV29-1 to TRBJ1-4, with 8 bases lining up with TRBD1. Germline values: CDR1 SQVTM, CDR2 ANQGSEA. The CDR3 length is 16 residues. After removal of 7 bases from V and 0 bases from J, the junction contained 10 bases not matched to a gene. The DNA of the CDR3 is TGCAGCGCCCACCCGGGACAGGTGGCAACTAATGAAAAACTGTTTTTT. This codes for CSAHPGQVATNEKLFF.

This clonotype is labeled medium-sized. The chain is built from TRBV6-1 and TRBJ2-4; D might be TRBD1 (6 bases). V dropped 5 bases and J dropped 0 bases, with 17 bases sitting between them. Germline V lookup: CDR1 MNHNS, CDR2 SASEGT. This CDR3 is 17 amino acids long. The CDR3 sequence is CASSPEQGTRAKNIQYF. The CDR3 DNA sequence: TGTGCCAGCAGTCCTGAACAGGGCACGCGAGCCAAAAACATTCAGTACTTC.

This clonotype is medium-sized. The chain uses TRBV27 and TRBJ2-7; TRBD2 might be the D (6 bases). The germline V gene has CDR1 MNHEY and CDR2 SMNVEV (reference sequence). With 1 base removed from V and 1 base from J, the gap between germline ends came to 11 bases. There are 15 residues in the CDR3. CDR3 region: CASSLYGGRSYEQYF. The CDR3 bases are TGTGCCAGCAGTTTATATGGGGGGAGGTCCTACGAGCAGTACTTC.

This clonotype is medium-sized in the sample. The V call is TRBV7-2, the J call TRBJ2-7; TRBD1 agrees at 7 bases. CDR3 size: 13 residues. The germline V gene encodes CDR1 SGHTA and CDR2 FQGNSA. Germline trimming cut 5 bases from V and 6 bases from J; bases unmatched to any gene: 7. The CDR3 coding sequence is TGTGCCAGCAGCCCTAGGGGGCGGGCCGAGCAGTACTTC. This codes for CASSPRGRAEQYF.

This clonotype is judged large. The chain employs TRBV6-2 or TRBV6-3 and TRBJ2-7; D may be TRBD2 (6 bases). Trimming removed 2 bases at V and 3 bases at J, with 8 bases between. The CDR3 runs 13 residues. From germline, CDR1 is MNHEY and CDR2 SVGEGT. The CDR3: CASSYGGIYEQYF. In nucleotides, the CDR3 is TGTGCCAGCAGTTACGGAGGGATCTACGAGCAGTACTTC.

By share of the sample, this clonotype is medium-sized. The chain couples TRBV20-1 to TRBJ2-3; D call uncertain. The germline gives CDR1 DFQATT, CDR2 SNEGSKA (reference sequence). The CDR3 consists of 14 residues. V was cut by 6 bases and J by 5 bases, with 18 bases left in between. The CDR3 here is CSAPSSVVGDTQYF. The CDR3 DNA is TGCAGTGCCCCGTCCAGCGTCGTGGGAGATACGCAGTATTTT.

This clonotype has just a few counts. CDR3 region: CASSFPTTGMNTEAFF. The DNA for the CDR3 is TGTGCCAGCAGTTTCCCGACGACAGGGATGAACACTGAAGCTTTCTTT. The V call is TRBV28, the J call TRBJ1-1; 7 nucleotides line up with TRBD1. J was trimmed by 0 bases and V by 3 bases; bases with no gene match: 7. CDR3 size: 16 residues. Germline assignment: CDR1 MDHEN and CDR2 SYDVKM.

This clonotype occurred a few times. This rearrangement joins TRBV20-1 to TRBJ2-3; a possible D gene is TRBD1 (6 bases). V shed 5 bases and J shed 6 bases, with 30 bases lying between them. The CDR3 runs 18 residues. Germline CDR1 and CDR2: DFQATT and SNEGSKA (reference sequence). CDR3 DNA: TGCAGTGCTCCCCGTTCCTGGACAGACCTAATGGCACATGATACGCAGTATTTT. Translation: CSAPRSWTDLMAHDTQYF.

This clonotype is classed as medium-sized. The chain links TRBV7-2 to TRBJ1-4; D remains unclear. The ends were cut back, 2 bases at V and 2 bases at J, with 9 bases in the middle. Per the germline V gene, CDR1 is SGHTA and CDR2 is FQGNSA. This CDR3 region has 15 residues. The CDR3 loop is CASSLFPQTNEKLFF. The CDR3 DNA follows: TGTGCCAGCAGCTTATTCCCGCAGACTAATGAAAAACTGTTTTTT. Looking up the rest from reference TRBV7-2 and TRBJ1-4 gives the full variable domain: GAGVSQSPSNKVTEKGKDVELRCDPISGHTALYWYRQSLGQGLEFLIYFQGNSAPDKSGLPSDRFSAERTGGSVSTLTIQRTQQEDSAVYLCASSLFPQTNEKLFFGSGTQLSVL.

V usage is TRBV12-3 or TRBV12-4 and J usage is TRBJ1-4; 11 bases match TRBD1. This CDR3 contains 14 residues. Losses at the gene ends were 3 bases for V and 11 bases for J; bases not matched to a gene: 5. The CDR3 DNA sequence: TGTGCCAGCAGTTTGGGAGGGACAGGGGGGAAACTGTTTTTT. Its translation: CASSLGGTGGKLFF.

This clonotype rates as large. The CDR3, as DNA: TGTGCCAGCAGTACGCAGGGGTTTCTTCTTTACGAGCAGTACTTC. This encodes CASSTQGFLLYEQYF. The chain recombines TRBV5-6 with TRBJ2-7; maybe TRBD1 (6 bases). Germline CDR1 reads SGHDT; CDR2 reads YYEEEE. Trimming took off 5 bases at V and 4 bases at J, with 19 bases between the two ends. CDR3 length: 15 residues. Full variable domain (outside the CDR3, taken from reference TRBV5-6 and TRBJ2-7): DAGVTQSPTHLIKTRGQQVTLRCSPKSGHDTVSWYQQALGQGPQFIFQYYEEEERQRGNFPDRFSGHQFPNYSSELNVNALLLGDSALYLCASSTQGFLLYEQYFGPGTRLTVT.

By share, this clonotype counts as medium-sized. The V and J genes are TRBV7-2 and TRBJ1-1; D is unresolved. The CDR3 extends over 14 amino acids. In germline, CDR1 is SGHTA, CDR2 FQGNSA. Trimming stripped 4 bases from V and 0 bases from J, with 9 bases between. The CDR3 loop is CASSYAPMNTEAFF. The CDR3 coding sequence is TGTGCCAGCAGCTACGCTCCAATGAACACTGAAGCTTTCTTT.

About this clonotype: A single base separates this from a much larger clone, so it may be a read error. The rearrangement joins TRBV12-3 or TRBV12-4 to TRBJ1-1; D is possibly TRBD1 (5 bases). The CDR3 has 13 residues. Between the trimmed V and J ends, which lost 6 bases and 9 bases, there was a span of 17 bases. The CDR3: CASRYGRQGKAFF. In DNA, the CDR3 is TGTGCCAGCAGATATGGACGTCAGGGAAAAGCTTTCTTT.

This clonotype showed up just a few times. The chain employs TRBV2 and TRBJ1-5, with D unresolved. With 5 bases removed from V and 3 bases from J, the gap between germline ends came to 14 bases. The CDR3 contains 15 residues. Germline V lookup: CDR1 SNHLY, CDR2 FYNNEI. Here the CDR3 DNA reads TGTGCCAGCAGTCGATCGGACGGACCCAATCAGCCCCAGCATTTT. Residues: CASSRSDGPNQPQHF.

The CDR3 is CSVEGVDTIYF. The CDR3 DNA is TGCAGCGTTGAGGGGGTAGACACCATATATTTT. The V and J genes are TRBV29-1 and TRBJ1-3; a weak D match, TRBD1 (5 bases). From germline, CDR1 is SQVTM and CDR2 ANQGSEA. The ends were cut back, 3 bases at V and 8 bases at J, with 8 bases in the middle. There are 11 residues in the CDR3.

This chain links TRBV12-3 or TRBV12-4 with TRBJ1-5; D is perhaps TRBD1 (5 bases). The length of the CDR3 is 15 residues. V lost 3 bases and J lost 2, with 11 bases in between. In nucleotides, the CDR3 is TGTGCCAGCAGTTTTGGGGGAAGTGGCAATCAGCCCCAGCATTTT. Protein product: CASSFGGSGNQPQHF.

This clonotype is medium-sized. The CDR3 sequence: CASSLGRDGYTEAFF. The CDR3 DNA follows: TGTGCCAGCAGCTTAGGCCGCGACGGTTACACTGAAGCTTTCTTT. The chain joins TRBV13 to TRBJ1-1; no reliable D call. This CDR3 contains 15 residues. Trimming took off 0 bases at V and 3 bases at J, with 11 bases between the two ends. CDR1 PRHDT and CDR2 FYEKMQ come from the germline V gene (reference sequence). The full variable domain, its missing parts supplied by reference TRBV13 and TRBJ1-1, is AAGVIQSPRHLIKEKRETATLKCYPIPRHDTVYWYQQGPGQDPQFLISFYEKMQSDKGSIPDRFSAQQFSDYHSELNMSSLELGDSALYFCASSLGRDGYTEAFFGQGTRLTVV.

This clonotype is labeled medium-sized (0.01 to 0.1%). This chain uses TRBV6-1 with TRBJ1-2, with D possibly matching TRBD1 (6 bases). Trimming cost V 6 bases and J 2 bases, with 10 bases left between them. The CDR3 totals 13 residues. Germline V gene data show CDR1 as MNHNS and CDR2 as SASEGT. CDR3 sequence (DNA): TGTGCCAGCAGACAGGGTCTAAACTATGGCTACACCTTC. It encodes CASRQGLNYGYTF.

This clonotype counts as medium-sized. The chain links TRBV7-2 to TRBJ2-3, with D possibly being TRBD2 (5 bases). Trimming shortened V by 4 bases and J by 0 bases, and 11 bases separated the two germline ends. The CDR3 has 15 residues. CDR1 and CDR2 (germline): SGHTA, FQGNSA. CDR3 residues: CASSSRGLSTDTQYF. For the CDR3, the DNA is TGTGCCAGCAGCTCTCGAGGGTTGAGCACAGATACGCAGTATTTT.